What follows are 17 T cell receptor beta chains derived from one specimen sequenced in a study of blood T cell repertoires in COVID-19. Here immunoSEQ multiplex PCR was the method, and the copy in TCRdb shows in-frame clones only, minus some. This sample has roughly 200,000 clones, with roughly 89% found just once. The sequencing input was peripheral blood. Receptors were obtained from a man aged 50 or older with acute or convalescent COVID-19.

V is TRBV12-3 or TRBV12-4 and J is TRBJ1-4; the D is unclear. V dropped 1 base and J dropped 8 bases, with 5 bases sitting between them. The CDR3 contains 12 residues. The CDR3 is CASSLEEEKLFF. The CDR3 bases are TGTGCCAGCAGTTTAGAGGAGGAAAAACTGTTTTTT.

The rearrangement joins TRBV28 to TRBJ1-5, with TRBD1 as a possible D gene (5 bases). Germline V gene lookup returns CDR1 MDHEN and CDR2 SYDVKM. Trimming stripped 3 bases from V and 4 bases from J, with 13 bases between. This CDR3 is 15 amino acids long. The CDR3 DNA is TGTGCCAGCAGTTTCGGAGGGGAAGGTAATCAGCCCCAGCATTTT. Translation gives CASSFGGEGNQPQHF.

This clone has only one observation. The chain joins TRBV19 to TRBJ1-2; D not resolved. Trimming took 3 bases from V and 0 from J, leaving 11 bases between them. Germline V lookup: CDR1 LNHDA, CDR2 SQIVND (reference sequence). This CDR3 is 15 amino acids long. CDR3 in DNA: TGTGCCAGTAGTATCTGGCCCCGGGCTAACTATGGCTACACCTTC. Translation gives CASSIWPRANYGYTF.

The V gene is TRBV6-2 or TRBV6-3, the J gene TRBJ2-3, with 7 positions matching TRBD1. Germline CDR1 and CDR2: MNHEY and SVGEGT. The junction had 13 bases not matched to a gene; V was cut back by 6 bases and J by 1 base. The CDR3 spans 17 residues. DNA of the CDR3: TGTGCCAGCAGCTTAACAACAAGGGGGCGGCGCACAGATACGCAGTATTTT. Translating gives CASSLTTRGRRTDTQYF.

This chain connects TRBV7-3 to TRBJ2-5, with TRBD1 identical over 7 bases. V was pared by 2 bases and J by 5 bases, with 8 bases of the junction left unmatched. Germline CDR1 is SGHTA and CDR2 is FQGTGA. The CDR3 is 15 residues long. This CDR3 reads CASSLFSGTVETQYF. CDR3 in DNA: TGTGCCAGCAGCTTATTTTCCGGGACAGTGGAGACCCAGTACTTC.

To note about this clone: Germline is not matched at one junction end, which may reflect a read error. The V gene is TRBV7-2, the J gene TRBJ2-1; 11 bases match TRBD2. CDR3 length: 15 residues. From germline, CDR1 is SGHTA and CDR2 FQGNSA. The CDR3: CASRLAGASNNEQFF. DNA of the CDR3: TGTGCCAGCAGACTAGCGGGGGCCTCCAACAATGAGCAGTTCTTC.

The rearrangement uses TRBV7-9 and TRBJ2-3; TRBD2 matches 11 bases. Trimming removed 3 bases from V and 2 bases from J; junction bases left unmatched: 1. Looked up from germline, CDR1 is SEHNR and CDR2 is FQNEAQ (reference sequence). The CDR3 is 15 residues long. In DNA, the CDR3 is TGTGCCAGCAGCTTGACTAGCGGGACCACAGATACGCAGTATTTT. Its translation: CASSLTSGTTDTQYF.

The rearrangement uses TRBV9 and TRBJ1-2; unclear D gene. The CDR3 contains 13 residues. Germline CDR1 and CDR2: SGDLS and YYNGEE. V lost 3 bases and J lost 7, with 13 bases in between. The CDR3, as DNA: TGTGCCAGCAGCGAAGACCCAGGCTCTGGCTACACCTTC. Translation gives CASSEDPGSGYTF.

The rearrangement joins TRBV4-1 to TRBJ2-7; 7 bases line up with TRBD1. Germline values: CDR1 MGHRA, CDR2 YSYEKL. The CDR3 spans 15 residues. With V trimmed by 0 bases and J by 2 bases, 4 bases remained unmatched. The CDR3 nucleotides read TGCGCCAGCAGCCAAGAGGACAGGCCGGCCTACGAGCAGTACTTC. It specifies CASSQEDRPAYEQYF.

This rearrangement joins TRBV28 to TRBJ2-3; 8 bases match TRBD2. This CDR3 has 19 amino acids. Germline V gene sequence: CDR1 MDHEN, CDR2 SYDVKM. Losses at the gene ends were 10 bases for V and 2 bases for J; bases not matched to a gene: 23. This CDR3 reads CATRTGGGYHPSYTDTQYF. Here the CDR3 DNA reads TGTGCCACCCGTACGGGGGGGGGCTACCACCCTTCGTACACAGATACGCAGTATTTT. Combining the CDR3 with reference TRBV28 and TRBJ2-3 gives the whole variable domain DVKVTQSSRYLVKRTGEKVFLECVQDMDHENMFWYRQDPGLGLRLIYFSYDVKMKEKGDIPEGYSVSREKKERFSLILESASTNQTSMYLCATRTGGGYHPSYTDTQYFGPGTRLTVL.

The V and J genes are TRBV6-5 and TRBJ2-1; D possibly corresponds to TRBD2 (6 bases). This CDR3 has 14 amino acids. Germline lookup yields CDR1 MNHEY and CDR2 SVGAGI. Trimming removed 6 bases from V and 4 bases from J, with 13 bases in between. The CDR3 nucleotides are TGTGCCAGCAGCCCCGGGACTGTGTACAATGAGCAGTTCTTC. It is translated as CASSPGTVYNEQFF.

V gene TRBV3-1 (or the pseudogene TRBV3-2) combines with J gene TRBJ1-2; 7 nucleotides line up with TRBD1. Germline values: CDR1 LGHDT, CDR2 YNNKEL (reference sequence). J gave up 7 bases and V 3 bases, and 5 bases lay outside the gene matches. The CDR3 covers 13 residues. This chain's CDR3 is CASSHADRAGYTF. The DNA for the CDR3 is TGTGCCAGCAGCCACGCCGACAGGGCTGGCTACACCTTC.

The chain links TRBV28 to TRBJ1-1; D is uncertain. This CDR3 spans 14 amino acids. The ends were cut back, 1 base at V and 4 bases at J, with 10 bases in the middle. Germline V CDR1 and CDR2: MDHEN, SYDVKM. CDR3 in amino acids: CASSLSGRPTEAFF. For the CDR3, the DNA is TGTGCCAGCAGTTTATCAGGTCGGCCCACTGAAGCTTTCTTT.

This clone was found once. This chain links TRBV7-3 with TRBJ1-1; TRBD1 matches at 7 bases. The CDR3 has 14 residues. V was clipped by 5 bases and J by 4 bases; unmatched bases: 7. The germline gives CDR1 SGHTA, CDR2 FQGTGA. The CDR3 loop is CASSPQGYGTEAFF. CDR3 in DNA: TGTGCCAGCAGCCCACAGGGGTATGGCACTGAAGCTTTCTTT.

The genes are TRBV27 and TRBJ1-4, with a tentative D call TRBD1 (6 bases). Deletions cut 1 base from V and 8 bases from J, with 14 bases between. CDR1 and CDR2 (germline): MNHEY, SMNVEV (reference sequence). The CDR3 totals 15 residues. In nucleotides, the CDR3 is TGTGCCAGCAGTTTATTTGGGGGCCGGGGAGAAAAACTGTTTTTT. It yields the protein CASSLFGGRGEKLFF.

The rearrangement uses TRBV6-2 or TRBV6-3 and TRBJ2-7, with 9 bases identical to TRBD2. Germline CDR1 MNHEY, CDR2 SVGEGT. This CDR3 is 20 amino acids long. Unmatched junction bases numbered 19, after V lost 2 bases and J lost 2 bases. CDR3 sequence reads: CASSYRLGPGVAGAPYEQYV. The CDR3 DNA reads as TGTGCCAGCAGTTACCGTCTAGGACCGGGTGTAGCGGGGGCACCCTACGAGCAGTACGTC.

The chain has TRBV7-2 and TRBJ1-3; D is perhaps TRBD1 (5 bases). V lost 3 bases to trimming and J lost 7 bases, with 13 bases between them. Germline V gene lookup returns CDR1 SGHTA and CDR2 FQGNSA. There are 14 residues in the CDR3. Here the CDR3 reads CASSLGSGGNTIYF. CDR3 DNA: TGTGCCAGCAGCTTGGGGAGTGGGGGGAACACCATATATTTT.